The 2 T cell receptor beta chains below were found in one sample sequenced in a study of CD8+ T cells in alopecia areata. Sample treatment: oral pan-JAK inhibitor, 5-10 mg twice daily. Sequencing used cDNA as its template, made by extracting RNA and reverse transcribing it. The method was immunoSEQ multiplex PCR; TCRdb's version includes in-frame clones alone and lacks a portion of them. The sample comprises 180,000 or so clones, about 54% of which are singletons, and approximately 16% rests with the top ten. Sequencing was performed on CD4+ T cells sorted from blood, taken at week 56, from a patient treated with tofacitinib. These receptors originate from a human donor with alopecia areata.

The J gene is TRBJ2-1, the V gene TRBV30; 13 nucleotides align to TRBD2. This CDR3 is built from 15 residues. J was trimmed by 5 bases and V by 2 bases; bases with no gene match: 3. CDR1 is GTSNPN, CDR2 SVGIG, per germline (reference sequence). CDR3 sequence (DNA): TGTGCCTGGAGTACCGGGACTAGCGGGGACAATGAGCAGTTCTTC. Translating it yields CAWSTGTSGDNEQFF. Together with reference TRBV30 and TRBJ2-1, the CDR3 gives the full variable domain: SQTIHQWPATLVQPVGSPLSLECTVEGTSNPNLYWYRQAAGRGLQLLFYSVGIGQISSEVPQNLSASRPQDRQFILSSKKLLLSDSGFYLCAWSTGTSGDNEQFFGPGTRLTVL.

J is TRBJ2-7 and V is TRBV5-1; no clear D. Germline values: CDR1 SGHRS, CDR2 YFSETQ. The CDR3 extends over 13 amino acids. The ends were cut back, 4 bases at V and 6 bases at J, with 14 bases in the middle. In DNA form, the CDR3 reads TGCGCCAGCAGCCGCAGTTCCCTTAGCGAGCAGTACTTC. It specifies CASSRSSLSEQYF.